One sample yielded the 27 T cell receptor beta chains listed below, sequenced in a study of T cell repertoires in cytomegalovirus infection. One entry per CDR3 protein results from TCRdb running MiXCR on the reads. The sample includes fewer than 200,000 distinct CDR3 sequences, approximately 15% of them seen just once. Specimen: PBMCs. The receptors originated from a human donor in good health (CMV status not recorded). Some clones in this sample may be carry-over from other donors' samples.

This clonotype was found many times. The rearrangement links TRBV7-2 to TRBJ2-4; a possible D gene is TRBD1 (6 bases). V lost 0 bases to trimming and J lost 0 bases, with 12 bases between them. The CDR3 totals 17 residues. From germline, CDR1 is SGHTA and CDR2 FQGNSA. The CDR3: CASSLAGAALAKNIQYF. The CDR3 bases are TGTGCCAGCAGCTTAGCGGGGGCGGCACTAGCCAAAAACATTCAGTACTTC.

This clonotype was seen a few times. The rearrangement links TRBV30 to TRBJ2-5, with 11 bases fitting TRBD2. CDR1 and CDR2 (germline): GTSNPN, SVGIG (reference sequence). The CDR3 runs 18 residues. With 3 bases clipped from V and 3 bases from J, the junction kept 15 bases outside the gene matches. CDR3 loop: CAWRFSPGLAEKEETQYF. CDR3 nucleotides: TGTGCCTGGAGATTCTCGCCGGGACTAGCGGAGAAGGAAGAGACCCAGTACTTC.

This clonotype was counted between two and nine times. The J gene is TRBJ2-2, the V gene TRBV6-6; D tentatively fits TRBD1 or TRBD2 (5 bases each). CDR1 and CDR2 from the germline V gene are MNHNY and SVGAGI (reference sequence). The CDR3 length is 14 residues. V dropped 7 bases and J dropped 6 bases, with 15 bases sitting between them. The CDR3 sequence: CASTFVGDAGELFF. The CDR3 bases are TGTGCCAGCACCTTCGTAGGGGACGCCGGGGAGCTGTTTTTT.

This chain connects TRBV5-5 to TRBJ2-7; D is unclear. The V end lost 4 bases, the J end lost 0 bases, and 11 bases lay between the germline ends. The CDR3 length is 14 residues. Looked up from germline, CDR1 is SGHKS and CDR2 is YYEKEE (reference sequence). The CDR3 nucleotides read TGTGCCAGCAGCCTAACCGGATCCTCCTACGAGCAGTACTTC. Translating it yields CASSLTGSSYEQYF.

In this sample, this clonotype turned up many times. J is TRBJ2-1 and V is TRBV28; no clear D gene. CDR3 size: 15 residues. V dropped 2 bases and J dropped 2 bases, with 10 bases sitting between them. CDR1 MDHEN and CDR2 SYDVKM come from the germline V gene. The CDR3 here is CASSLQSLPYNEQFF. The CDR3 nucleotides are TGTGCCAGCAGTTTACAAAGCCTTCCCTACAATGAGCAGTTCTTC.

This clonotype has at least ten counts. The rearrangement links TRBV6-1 to TRBJ2-2, with D perhaps TRBD1 or TRBD2 (5 bases each). V lost 9 bases and J 3 bases, leaving 14 bases between the germline ends. Germline CDR1 and CDR2: MNHNS and SASEGT. This CDR3 is 14 amino acids long. The CDR3: CASRDPGYTGELFF. The CDR3 coding sequence is TGTGCCAGTCGGGACCCGGGCTACACCGGGGAGCTGTTTTTT.

In this sample, this clonotype turned up once. The chain combines TRBV9 with TRBJ1-6; maybe TRBD1 (6 bases). Germline V gene data show CDR1 as SGDLS and CDR2 as YYNGEE. CDR3 length: 14 amino acids. The V end was cut by 6 bases, the J end by 8 bases, with 15 bases between. Here the CDR3 reads CASTRDTNDSPLHF. CDR3 DNA: TGTGCCAGCACCCGGGACACCAACGATTCACCCCTCCACTTT.

This clonotype was counted many times. The rearrangement joins TRBV27 to TRBJ2-1, with D tentatively TRBD2 (5 bases). Looked up from germline, CDR1 is MNHEY and CDR2 is SMNVEV (reference sequence). V was pared by 9 bases and J by 7 bases, with 25 bases between. The CDR3 totals 16 residues. The CDR3 loop reads CASTPPGSLHRNEQFF. The CDR3 bases are TGTGCCAGTACTCCCCCGGGAAGTTTGCATCGGAATGAGCAGTTCTTC.

This clonotype was observed many times. The CDR3 here is CASSSTGSGANVLTF. For the CDR3, the DNA is TGTGCCAGCAGCTCAACAGGGTCTGGGGCCAACGTCCTGACTTTC. This chain links TRBV7-3 with TRBJ2-6; possibly TRBD1 for D (6 bases). The length of the CDR3 is 15 residues. V lost 4 bases to trimming and J lost 1 base, with 8 bases between them. CDR1 is SGHTA, CDR2 FQGTGA, per germline.

This clonotype was picked up a small number of times. V gene TRBV6-5 combines with J gene TRBJ2-2; D is possibly TRBD2 (7 bases). Trimming removed 7 bases at V and 0 bases at J, with 12 bases between. The CDR3 is 15 residues long. Germline loops: CDR1 MNHEY, CDR2 SVGAGI. The CDR3 DNA sequence: TGTGCCAGCAACCGGGGGGCGGCGAACACCGGGGAGCTGTTTTTT. This encodes CASNRGAANTGELFF.

This chain connects TRBV9 to TRBJ1-4, with a possible D match to TRBD1 (5 bases). Germline lookup yields CDR1 SGDLS and CDR2 YYNGEE. The CDR3 runs to 15 residues. V was clipped by 0 bases and J by 0 bases, with 6 bases between them. CDR3 coding DNA: TGTGCCAGCAGCGTAGGGGGGGCAACTAATGAAAAACTGTTTTTT. It specifies CASSVGGATNEKLFF.

This clonotype was seen ten or more times. The rearrangement uses TRBV6-2 or TRBV6-3 and TRBJ2-7; TRBD1 agrees at 7 bases. Germline assignment: CDR1 MNHEY and CDR2 SVGEGT. This CDR3 has 14 amino acids. Trimming removed 7 bases from V and 3 bases from J; junction bases left unmatched: 9. CDR3 residues: CASNLDRLGYEQYF. The CDR3 coding sequence is TGTGCCAGCAACCTGGACAGGTTAGGCTACGAGCAGTACTTC.

This clonotype appeared many times. This chain joins TRBV12-3 or TRBV12-4 and TRBJ2-4, with D perhaps matching TRBD1 (5 bases). The CDR3 runs 14 residues. V shed 6 bases and J shed 5 bases, with 14 bases lying between them. The CDR3 sequence is CASSLQDTQNIQYF. The CDR3, as DNA: TGTGCCAGCAGCCTCCAGGACACCCAAAACATTCAGTACTTC.

This clonotype was counted many times. CDR3 coding DNA: TGTGCCAGCAGGACGGGCCTCGGGAGTTATAATTCACCCCTCCACTTT. This codes for CASRTGLGSYNSPLHF. This rearrangement joins TRBV7-2 to TRBJ1-6; no reliable D call. The CDR3 runs to 16 residues. CDR1 and CDR2 (germline): SGHTA, FQGNSA. Trimming shortened V by 6 bases and J by 4 bases, and 16 bases separated the two germline ends. The full variable domain, with the rest looked up from reference TRBV7-2 and TRBJ1-6, is GAGVSQSPSNKVTEKGKDVELRCDPISGHTALYWYRQSLGQGLEFLIYFQGNSAPDKSGLPSDRFSAERTGGSVSTLTIQRTQQEDSAVYLCASRTGLGSYNSPLHFGNGTRLTVT.

This clonotype was observed a handful of times. The chain links TRBV20-1 to TRBJ2-3; weak D call: TRBD2 (6 bases). This CDR3 has 14 residues. Germline V gene lookup returns CDR1 DFQATT and CDR2 SNEGSKA (reference sequence). The V end lost 6 bases, the J end lost 5 bases, and 18 bases lay between the germline ends. CDR3 loop: CSAHPGLQGDTQYF. CDR3 in DNA: TGCAGTGCGCATCCGGGACTTCAGGGAGATACGCAGTATTTT.

The sample holds many counts of this clonotype. The chain couples TRBV10-3 to TRBJ2-3, with TRBD1 identical over 9 bases. J was trimmed by 4 bases and V by 6 bases; bases with no gene match: 14. Germline V gene lookup returns CDR1 ENHRY and CDR2 SYGVKD. The CDR3 has 17 amino acids. CDR3 sequence: CAISVDRGLVRADTQYF. CDR3 in DNA: TGTGCCATCAGCGTGGACAGGGGTCTGGTGAGAGCAGATACGCAGTATTTT.

This clonotype was counted many times. The rearrangement uses TRBV4-3 and TRBJ1-1; tentatively, D is TRBD1 (6 bases). The V gene lost 2 bases and the J gene lost 1 base, with 14 bases spanning the gap. Germline CDR1 is LGHNA and CDR2 is YSLEER. CDR3 length: 16 residues. The CDR3 spells CASSQSTAQGNTEAFF. For the CDR3, the DNA is TGCGCCAGCAGCCAATCCACGGCACAGGGGAACACTGAAGCTTTCTTT.

The chain employs TRBV24-1 and TRBJ2-1, with D possibly TRBD2 on 6 matching bases. The CDR3 contains 16 residues. V was pared by 5 bases and J by 6 bases, with 19 bases between. Germline CDR1 reads KGHDR; CDR2 reads SFDVKD. The DNA of the CDR3 is TGTGCCACCAGTGCTGCGTCCGGAGGGAGCTTCAATGAGCAGTTCTTC. It is translated as CATSAASGGSFNEQFF.

The chain combines TRBV5-1 with TRBJ1-5, with TRBD1 identical over 7 bases. The CDR3 loop spans 14 amino acids. Germline-derived CDR1 and CDR2 are SGHRS and YFSETQ. V lost 3 bases to trimming and J lost 5 bases; unmatched junction nucleotides: 5. The CDR3 sequence: CASSWDSPHQPQHF. The DNA of the CDR3 is TGCGCCAGCAGCTGGGACAGCCCTCATCAGCCCCAGCATTTT.

The sample holds many counts of this clonotype. The gene calls are TRBV7-2 and TRBJ1-1; D is unresolved. The CDR3 is 15 residues long. The V gene's germline CDR1 is SGHTA and CDR2 FQGNSA. Trimming took 1 base from V and 1 from J, leaving 10 bases between them. The CDR3 sequence is CASSLDAGGNTEAFF. The CDR3 coding sequence is TGTGCCAGCAGCTTAGACGCAGGAGGGAACACTGAAGCTTTCTTT.

This clonotype was seen many times. The chain links TRBV28 to TRBJ1-6; D is undetermined. From germline, CDR1 is MDHEN and CDR2 SYDVKM. V lost 3 bases and J 0 bases, leaving 6 bases between the germline ends. The CDR3 runs 15 residues. The CDR3 bases are TGTGCCAGCAGTTTGCGGGGCTCCTATAATTCACCCCTCCACTTT. This codes for CASSLRGSYNSPLHF.

Only a few counts were recorded for this clonotype. This chain links TRBV30 with TRBJ2-1; D uncertain. Germline-derived CDR1 and CDR2 are GTSNPN and SVGIG (reference sequence). This CDR3 spans 11 amino acids. V shed 3 bases and J shed 4 bases, with 4 bases lying between them. CDR3 bases: TGTGCCTGGAGGGGATACAATGAGCAGTTCTTC. Its protein product is CAWRGYNEQFF.

This clonotype was seen a few times. The chain carries TRBV5-1 and TRBJ2-1; D possibly matches TRBD1 or TRBD2 (6 bases each). The CDR3 extends over 16 amino acids. Per the germline V gene, CDR1 is SGHRS and CDR2 is YFSETQ. V lost 5 bases to trimming and J lost 4 bases, with 19 bases between them. CDR3 loop: CASRDGGGFQYNEQFF. CDR3 nucleotide sequence: TGCGCCAGCAGAGATGGAGGGGGATTCCAGTACAATGAGCAGTTCTTC.

The chain is built from TRBV28 and TRBJ1-2, with no clear D. This CDR3 contains 15 residues. Per the germline V gene, CDR1 is MDHEN and CDR2 is SYDVKM. Trimming removed 6 bases from V and 8 bases from J, with 22 bases in between. The CDR3 DNA is TGTGCCAGCAGGAAGGGAGGACCCCTCACAGAGGGCTACACCTTC. Translating it yields CASRKGGPLTEGYTF.

There are many counts of this clonotype. The chain carries TRBV7-2 and TRBJ1-1; 8 nucleotides agree with TRBD1. CDR3 size: 15 residues. Germline assignment: CDR1 SGHTA and CDR2 FQGNSA. The V segment lost 4 bases and the J segment 2 bases; nucleotides outside the gene matches: 6. CDR3 protein: CASSSWTGRNTEAFF. The CDR3, as DNA: TGTGCCAGCAGCTCCTGGACAGGGAGAAACACTGAAGCTTTCTTT.

In this sample, this clonotype turned up many times. V is TRBV24-1 and J is TRBJ2-5; D is unclear. The CDR3 is 15 residues long. Germline CDR1 and CDR2: KGHDR and SFDVKD. V was trimmed by 4 bases and J by 0 bases, leaving 11 bases between them. The CDR3 is CATSEIWNDQETQYF. In nucleotides, the CDR3 is TGTGCCACCAGTGAGATCTGGAACGACCAAGAGACCCAGTACTTC.

CDR3 loop: CASSGALARGFF. As DNA, the CDR3 is TGTGCCAGCAGCGGGGCCTTAGCTCGAGGGTTCTTC. The gene calls are TRBV6-5 and TRBJ2-1; D might be TRBD1 or TRBD2, each matching 5 bases. The germline V and J ends were trimmed by 6 bases and 15 bases, with 18 bases remaining between them. Germline loops: CDR1 MNHEY, CDR2 SVGAGI. This CDR3 region has 12 residues.